The rows below give T cell receptor beta chains drawn from one sample of a study of response to subunit inactivated influenza vaccine. TCRdb ran MiXCR on the RT-PCR reads and lists one entry per CDR3 protein. The sample includes 430,000 or so distinct CDR3 sequences, about a tenth of them seen just once. Sequencing used PBMCs from blood, obtained 40 to 50 days after vaccination. The receptor set was obtained from a middle-aged man who received an inactivated influenza vaccine. Each CDR3 is given with its conserved first and last residue. Fields, in order: D gene, clone size, J gene, V gene, CDR3 length, CDR3 DNA, CDR3 protein. The D gene is left open where the match is weak. Where a row states a size, it is once, few, many or the class of an expanded clone; other rows omit it.

D gene: TRBD2; clone size: once; J gene: TRBJ2-1; V gene: TRBV7-2; CDR3 length: 15; CDR3 DNA: TGTGCCAGCAGCTTAGCGCTAGCGGGGGGTAGTGAGCAGTTCTTC; CDR3 protein: CASSLALAGGSEQFF
D gene: -; clone size: many; J gene: TRBJ1-1; V gene: TRBV27; CDR3 length: 13; CDR3 DNA: TGTGCCAGCAGTTTCCAGCGGAACACTGAAGCTTTCTTT; CDR3 protein: CASSFQRNTEAFF
D gene: TRBD1; clone size: -; J gene: TRBJ2-3; V gene: TRBV5-1; CDR3 length: 14; CDR3 DNA: TGCGCCAGCAGCTTAGGACAGGAGCCAGATACGCAGTATTTT; CDR3 protein: CASSLGQEPDTQYF
D gene: -; clone size: -; J gene: TRBJ2-2; V gene: TRBV7-2; CDR3 length: 14; CDR3 DNA: TGTGCCAGCAGCCCCCGTTCACCGGAGGGGGAGCTGTTTTTT; CDR3 protein: CASSPRSPEGELFF
D gene: -; clone size: -; J gene: TRBJ2-6; V gene: TRBV7-2; CDR3 length: 15; CDR3 DNA: TGTGCCAGCAGCTTAGCGCCGGCCGGGGCCAACGTCCTGACTTTC; CDR3 protein: CASSLAPAGANVLTF
D gene: -; clone size: -; J gene: TRBJ2-1; V gene: TRBV19; CDR3 length: 12; CDR3 DNA: TGTGCCAGTAGTCTGGAGGGCGATGAGCAGTTCTTC; CDR3 protein: CASSLEGDEQFF
D gene: -; clone size: few; J gene: TRBJ2-3; V gene: TRBV28; CDR3 length: 13; CDR3 DNA: TGTGCCAGCCCTGGGTGGGGCACAGATACGCAGTATTTT; CDR3 protein: CASPGWGTDTQYF
D gene: -; clone size: -; J gene: TRBJ2-1; V gene: TRBV11-2; CDR3 length: 16; CDR3 DNA: TGTGCCAGCAGCCCTCTTTCTGGGTCTCGAAACAATGAGCAGTTCTTC; CDR3 protein: CASSPLSGSRNNEQFF
D gene: -; clone size: -; J gene: TRBJ2-7; V gene: TRBV12-3/TRBV12-4; CDR3 length: 14; CDR3 DNA: TGTGCCAGCAGTTTCAACAGGGAGTCCTACGAGCAGTACTTC; CDR3 protein: CASSFNRESYEQYF
D gene: TRBD2; clone size: many; J gene: TRBJ2-7; V gene: TRBV27; CDR3 length: 15; CDR3 DNA: TGTGCCAGCAGTCCGAGCCTTAGCGGGAGTTACGAGCAGTACTTC; CDR3 protein: CASSPSLSGSYEQYF
D gene: -; clone size: many; J gene: TRBJ2-7; V gene: TRBV4-3; CDR3 length: 13; CDR3 DNA: TGCGCCAGCAGCCAAGATGGTGGGTACGAGCAGTACTTC; CDR3 protein: CASSQDGGYEQYF
D gene: -; clone size: few; J gene: TRBJ2-7; V gene: TRBV10-3; CDR3 length: 16; CDR3 DNA: TGTGCCACAGCCGGGGAAGCCACTGAACTCAGTTACGAGCAGTACTTC; CDR3 protein: CATAGEATELSYEQYF
D gene: -; clone size: many; J gene: TRBJ2-5; V gene: TRBV20-1; CDR3 length: 14; CDR3 DNA: TGCAGTGCTAGCCCCTGGGTAGCGGAAGAGACCCAGTACTTC; CDR3 protein: CSASPWVAEETQYF
D gene: TRBD1; clone size: -; J gene: TRBJ2-5; V gene: TRBV10-3; CDR3 length: 14; CDR3 DNA: TGTGCCATCAGACCCGGGACAGGGAGAGAGACCCAGTACTTC; CDR3 protein: CAIRPGTGRETQYF
D gene: TRBD2; clone size: many; J gene: TRBJ2-5; V gene: TRBV20-1; CDR3 length: 14; CDR3 DNA: TGCAGTGCTAGCCTCCTAGCGGGGGGAGAGACCCAGTACTTC; CDR3 protein: CSASLLAGGETQYF
D gene: TRBD1; clone size: few; J gene: TRBJ1-2; V gene: TRBV5-1; CDR3 length: 14; CDR3 DNA: TGCGCCAGCAGCGGGACAGGCTCTCAGGGTGGCTACACCTTC; CDR3 protein: CASSGTGSQGGYTF
D gene: -; clone size: few; J gene: TRBJ2-7; V gene: TRBV7-9; CDR3 length: 14; CDR3 DNA: TGTGCCAGCAGCTTGTCCGGGTCCCCCCCCGGACAATACTTC; CDR3 protein: CASSLSGSPPGQYF
D gene: -; clone size: many; J gene: TRBJ1-3; V gene: TRBV5-1; CDR3 length: 14; CDR3 DNA: TGCGCCAGCAGCTTGAGCGGGGCCGGAAACACCATATATTTT; CDR3 protein: CASSLSGAGNTIYF
D gene: -; clone size: many; J gene: TRBJ2-1; V gene: TRBV28; CDR3 length: 16; CDR3 DNA: TGTGCCAGCAGTTCGGACACTTCGGAACTCTACAATGAGCAGTTCTTC; CDR3 protein: CASSSDTSELYNEQFF
D gene: -; clone size: -; J gene: TRBJ1-3; V gene: TRBV7-2; CDR3 length: 14; CDR3 DNA: TGTGCCAGCAGCTTAGAGACTGCCGCTGTGACCATATATTTT; CDR3 protein: CASSLETAAVTIYF
D gene: TRBD1; clone size: -; J gene: TRBJ2-2; V gene: TRBV7-2; CDR3 length: 14; CDR3 DNA: TGTGCCAGCAGTCGGGACAGGGGAAACGGGGAGCTGTTTTTT; CDR3 protein: CASSRDRGNGELFF
D gene: -; clone size: -; J gene: TRBJ2-7; V gene: TRBV5-1; CDR3 length: 14; CDR3 DNA: TGCGCCAGCAGCTTGGACCCAGGGAAGTCCGAGCAGTACTTC; CDR3 protein: CASSLDPGKSEQYF
D gene: -; clone size: many; J gene: TRBJ2-5; V gene: TRBV28; CDR3 length: 11; CDR3 DNA: TGTGCCAGCCTGAAGTGGGAGACCCAGTACTTC; CDR3 protein: CASLKWETQYF
D gene: -; clone size: -; J gene: TRBJ2-1; V gene: TRBV7-2; CDR3 length: 15; CDR3 DNA: TGTGCCAGCAGCTTTTTGTCGAGCTCCTACAATGAGCAGTTCTTC; CDR3 protein: CASSFLSSSYNEQFF
D gene: TRBD1; clone size: -; J gene: TRBJ2-7; V gene: TRBV7-6; CDR3 length: 16; CDR3 DNA: TGTGCCAGCAGCTCGCTGTACAGGGGTAGGCCCTACGAGCAGTACTTC; CDR3 protein: CASSSLYRGRPYEQYF
D gene: -; clone size: -; J gene: TRBJ2-1; V gene: TRBV12-3/TRBV12-4; CDR3 length: 15; CDR3 DNA: TGTGCCAGCAGTTTAAGGGGGGGGATCTACAATGAGCAGTTCTTC; CDR3 protein: CASSLRGGIYNEQFF
D gene: TRBD2; clone size: few; J gene: TRBJ2-7; V gene: TRBV7-9; CDR3 length: 14; CDR3 DNA: TGTGCCAGCACCCTAGCGGGGGGCCCGTGGGAGCAGTACTTC; CDR3 protein: CASTLAGGPWEQYF
D gene: -; clone size: -; J gene: TRBJ1-6; V gene: TRBV20-1; CDR3 length: 14; CDR3 DNA: TGCAGTGCTAGAGATAACAGCGGCAATTCACCCCTCCACTTT; CDR3 protein: CSARDNSGNSPLHF
D gene: TRBD1; clone size: many; J gene: TRBJ1-4; V gene: TRBV20-1; CDR3 length: 14; CDR3 DNA: TGCAGTGCCCAGGGACAGAGATTTAATGAAAAACTGTTTTTT; CDR3 protein: CSAQGQRFNEKLFF
D gene: -; clone size: -; J gene: TRBJ1-6; V gene: TRBV20-1; CDR3 length: 13; CDR3 DNA: TGCAGTGCTAGACCAACAGCGAATTCACCCCTCCACTTT; CDR3 protein: CSARPTANSPLHF
D gene: TRBD1; clone size: many; J gene: TRBJ1-1; V gene: TRBV7-9; CDR3 length: 15; CDR3 DNA: TGTGCCAGCAGTGGACAGGGCACTAGGGGCACTGAAGCTTTCTTT; CDR3 protein: CASSGQGTRGTEAFF
D gene: TRBD1; clone size: few; J gene: TRBJ2-1; V gene: TRBV10-3; CDR3 length: 16; CDR3 DNA: TGTGCCATCAGTGAGTCCGGGACAGAATTATACAATGAGCAGTTCTTC; CDR3 protein: CAISESGTELYNEQFF
D gene: TRBD1; clone size: many; J gene: TRBJ2-1; V gene: TRBV4-3; CDR3 length: 18; CDR3 DNA: TGCGCCAGCAGCCAAGATTTTTGGGCGAGGACAGGGGGCAATGAGCAGTTCTTC; CDR3 protein: CASSQDFWARTGGNEQFF
D gene: -; clone size: many; J gene: TRBJ2-5; V gene: TRBV5-5; CDR3 length: 14; CDR3 DNA: TGTGCCAGCAGCTTGAATGCTGTGCAAGAGACCCAGTACTTC; CDR3 protein: CASSLNAVQETQYF
D gene: -; clone size: -; J gene: TRBJ2-2; V gene: TRBV20-1; CDR3 length: 13; CDR3 DNA: TGCAGTGCTAGAGATACGGTCACCGGGGAGCTGTTTTTT; CDR3 protein: CSARDTVTGELFF
D gene: -; clone size: -; J gene: TRBJ1-2; V gene: TRBV6-1; CDR3 length: 14; CDR3 DNA: TGTGCCGGCAGTGCGGGACACCAAAACTATGGCTACACCTTC; CDR3 protein: CAGSAGHQNYGYTF
D gene: TRBD2; clone size: -; J gene: TRBJ2-3; V gene: TRBV20-1; CDR3 length: 14; CDR3 DNA: TGCAGTGCCCTGACTAGCGGGAAAGCAGATACGCAGTATTTT; CDR3 protein: CSALTSGKADTQYF
D gene: -; clone size: -; J gene: TRBJ1-1; V gene: TRBV6-2/TRBV6-3; CDR3 length: 12; CDR3 DNA: TGTGCCAGCAGTTACGCCGGGGGCGAAGCTTTCTTT; CDR3 protein: CASSYAGGEAFF
D gene: TRBD2; clone size: many; J gene: TRBJ2-3; V gene: TRBV6-1; CDR3 length: 17; CDR3 DNA: TGTGCCAGCAGAAACGCCTTACTAGCGGGGTCGACAGATACGCAGTATTTT; CDR3 protein: CASRNALLAGSTDTQYF
D gene: -; clone size: -; J gene: TRBJ2-7; V gene: TRBV20-1; CDR3 length: 16; CDR3 DNA: TGCAGTGCTAGAGATCTCGGGACGCCTCCCGCCTACGAGCAGTACTTC; CDR3 protein: CSARDLGTPPAYEQYF
D gene: TRBD2; clone size: -; J gene: TRBJ2-2; V gene: TRBV20-1; CDR3 length: 15; CDR3 DNA: TGCAGTGCTAGCTCCACTAGCGGGGGCACCGGGGAGCTGTTTTTT; CDR3 protein: CSASSTSGGTGELFF
D gene: -; clone size: few; J gene: TRBJ2-3; V gene: TRBV6-2/TRBV6-3; CDR3 length: 14; CDR3 DNA: TGTGCCAGCAGTTACTCTCTAGCGTCAGATACGCAGTATTTT; CDR3 protein: CASSYSLASDTQYF
D gene: -; clone size: -; J gene: TRBJ2-7; V gene: TRBV6-1; CDR3 length: 13; CDR3 DNA: TGTGCCAGCGGCTTATCTGGGTCCTACGAGCAGTACTTC; CDR3 protein: CASGLSGSYEQYF
D gene: TRBD2; clone size: -; J gene: TRBJ2-2; V gene: TRBV7-8; CDR3 length: 18; CDR3 DNA: TGTGCCAGCAGCTCGAAGCGGGGACTAGCGGGAGCTACCGGGGAGCTGTTTTTT; CDR3 protein: CASSSKRGLAGATGELFF
D gene: TRBD2; clone size: few; J gene: TRBJ2-7; V gene: TRBV5-1; CDR3 length: 15; CDR3 DNA: TGCGCCAGCAGCCCCGGACTAGTAGTTTCCAACGAGCAGTACTTC; CDR3 protein: CASSPGLVVSNEQYF
D gene: TRBD2; clone size: -; J gene: TRBJ2-1; V gene: TRBV10-3; CDR3 length: 13; CDR3 DNA: TGTGCCATCAGGGGGGGGAACGACAATGAGCAGTTCTTC; CDR3 protein: CAIRGGNDNEQFF